There are many counts of the clone carrying this T cell receptor (beta chain). Its matching antigen is unknown. The entry originates in a study of T-cell memory formation after mild COVID-19. Study background: Most TCR clusters belonged to a single donor.

Notes on the study in general: Clones that shrank (day 15 to 85) were balanced CD4/CD8, whereas later expanders leaned CD4+. Contracting CD8+ clones were enriched in EMRA, CD4+ mainly in CM and EM.

The CDR3 is made up of 16 amino acids. Germline-derived CDR1 and CDR2 are LGHNA and YSLEER. With V trimmed by 4 bases and J by 4 bases, 10 bases remained unmatched. TCR alpha and TCR beta cDNA libraries carrying sample barcodes and UMIs were produced by 5'RACE using constant-segment primers. TCRdb analysed the 5' RACE reads with MiXCR anew, one entry per CDR3 protein. This sample has more than 300,000 distinct CDR3 sequences, with 20% to 25% found just once. The receptor was isolated from a man between 18 and 29 years old who had mild COVID-19 (a few samples of this study predate the infection). Cell type and time point are not known. Sample: PBMCs or a T cell subset sorted from them (not recorded which). The chain uses TRBV4-3 and TRBJ2-5, with TRBD2 matching 9 bases. CDR3 nucleotides: TGCGCCAGCAGCCCAACCTATAGCGGGGGAGGAGAGACCCAGTACTTC. Protein product: CASSPTYSGGGETQYF.